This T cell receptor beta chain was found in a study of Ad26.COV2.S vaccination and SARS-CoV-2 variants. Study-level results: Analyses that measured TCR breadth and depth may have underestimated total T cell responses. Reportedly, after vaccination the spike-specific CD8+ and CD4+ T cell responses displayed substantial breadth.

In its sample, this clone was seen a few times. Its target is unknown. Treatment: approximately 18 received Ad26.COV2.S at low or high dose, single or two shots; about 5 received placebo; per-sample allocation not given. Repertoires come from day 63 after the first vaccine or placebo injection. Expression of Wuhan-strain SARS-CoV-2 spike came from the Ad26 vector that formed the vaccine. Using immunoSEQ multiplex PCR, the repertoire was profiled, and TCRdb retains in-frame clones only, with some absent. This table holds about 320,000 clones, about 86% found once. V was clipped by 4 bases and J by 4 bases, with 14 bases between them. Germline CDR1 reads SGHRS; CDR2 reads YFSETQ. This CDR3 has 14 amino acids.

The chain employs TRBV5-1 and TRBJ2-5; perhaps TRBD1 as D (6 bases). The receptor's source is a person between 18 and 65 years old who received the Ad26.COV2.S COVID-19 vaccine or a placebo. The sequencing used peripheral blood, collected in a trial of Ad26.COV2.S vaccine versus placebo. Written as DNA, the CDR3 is TGCGCCAGCAGCAATCAGGGGATCACAGAGACCCAGTACTTC. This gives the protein CASSNQGITETQYF.